This T cell receptor beta chain came from a study of Ad26.COV2.S vaccination and SARS-CoV-2 variants. Regarding the study as a whole: Assessments of TCR breadth and depth may have underestimated the total T cell responses. Spike-specific TCR breadth ran higher among vaccine recipients than placebo recipients.

About this clone: Its target is not known.

V gave up 0 bases and J gave up 6 bases, with 16 bases separating them. The CDR3 is 16 residues long. From germline, CDR1 is LGHDT and CDR2 YNNKEL (reference sequence). The treatment: roughly 20 received Ad26.COV2.S at low or high dose, single or two shots; 5 received placebo; per-sample allocation not given. Samples were taken on day 63 after the first vaccine or placebo injection. The protocol was immunoSEQ multiplex PCR, while the TCRdb copy is restricted to in-frame clones and leaves out a portion. The data contain 290,000 or so clones, around 87% of them seen just once; the ten biggest clones take up approximately 3.4%.

The source is a person between 18 and 65 years old who received the Ad26.COV2.S COVID-19 vaccine or a placebo. The chain recombines TRBV3-1 (or the pseudogene TRBV3-2) with TRBJ2-3; D possibly corresponds to TRBD1 (6 bases). The input for sequencing was peripheral blood, taken in a trial of Ad26.COV2.S vaccine versus placebo. CDR3 sequence: CASSQDRGQRWDTQYF. Written as DNA, the CDR3 is TGTGCCAGCAGCCAAGATCGAGGACAGCGGTGGGATACGCAGTATTTT.